This paragraph covers one TCR beta chain sequence. Germline V gene sequence: CDR1 MNHNS, CDR2 SASEGT. Deletions cut 8 bases from V and 3 bases from J, with 11 bases between. The CDR3 has 12 amino acids. This specimen comes from a study of regulatory T cells in long-lasting Graves disease. Study-wide background: Over-5-year antithyroid drug use with positive TSH receptor antibodies defined persistent Graves' disease in the study.

Time point denoted: persistent/refractory GD, antithyroid drugs over 5 years with positive TRAb. Following extraction of RNA from PBMCs, that RNA was used to make the TCR library. The authors diagnosed Graves' disease using American Thyroid Association guidelines. Patient provenance is recorded as an endocrinology department in Xi'an, China. CDR3-region Arm-PCR and iRepertoire HTBI primers produced the TCR beta libraries. TCRdb analysed the multiplex PCR reads with MiXCR anew, one entry per CDR3 protein. In the table there are approximately 400,000 distinct CDR3 sequences, 23% of which are singletons.

The V call is TRBV6-1, the J call TRBJ2-7; D assignment may be TRBD1 or TRBD2 (5 bases each). This receptor was obtained from a female donor with Graves disease. The sequencing used peripheral blood mononuclear cells (PBMCs), collected when the disease was refractory, from a patient treated with antithyroid drugs. The CDR3 coding sequence is TGTGCCAGCGGTCTGGGGGACTACGAGCAGTACTTC. Encoded protein: CASGLGDYEQYF.